This entry concerns a single T cell receptor (beta chain). The data stem from a study of T cells in Graves' hyperthyroidism and ophthalmopathy. Researchers took RNA transcripts and amplified the TCR beta CDR3 regions from them. First-round RT-PCR of the TCR CDR3 relied on the HTBI primer set. Each CDR3 protein gets one entry after TCRdb re-called the multiplex PCR reads with MiXCR. The sample has 250,000 to 300,000 distinct CDR3 sequences, roughly 20% seen once. Exclusion of a patient resulted from uncontrolled infection, other autoimmune disease, pregnancy or lactation. This CDR3 is 15 amino acids long. CDR1 is DFQATT, CDR2 SNEGSKA, per germline (reference sequence). V shed 0 bases and J shed 0 bases, with 9 bases lying between them.

Sequenced input: blood. The gene calls are TRBV20-1 and TRBJ1-5; D gene ambiguous. The sequence was obtained from a man aged 50-59 years with Graves' ophthalmopathy. The CDR3 coding sequence is TGCAGTGCTAGAGATTGGGTTTATAGCAATCAGCCCCAGCATTTT. This sequence encodes CSARDWVYSNQPQHF.